Each of the 13 T cell receptor beta chains below was sequenced from the same sample in a study of post-analysis software for immune sequencing data. Overall study results and limits: There were five or six TRBV segments more frequent in patients than controls, and TRBV5-6, TRBV5-1 and TRBV20-1 were among them.

These TCRs are of unknown antigen specificity. The authors incorporated unique molecular identifiers into the TCR beta cDNA libraries. TCRdb itself ran the PCR reads through MiXCR, one entry per CDR3 protein. The data show about 570,000 distinct CDR3 sequences, around 31% seen once. The specimen sequenced was blood. The receptors shown here come from a girl between 2 and 17 years old with multiple sclerosis.

A remark on this clonotype: This may be a read error, as it is one base from a much larger clone. V and J are TRBV27 and TRBJ2-3, with D uncertain. Germline CDR1 reads MNHEY; CDR2 reads SMNVEV (reference sequence). This CDR3 spans 11 amino acids. CDR3 amino acids: CASRLSDTQYF. The DNA for the CDR3 is TGTGCCAGCAGGTTATCAGATACGCAGTATTTT.

The CDR3 region is CASTPFTVARGTSGANVLTF. DNA of the CDR3: TGTGCCAGCACCCCCTTTACGGTCGCCAGGGGCACCTCTGGGGCCAACGTCCTGACTTTC. The chain has TRBV6-1 and TRBJ2-6; D perhaps matches TRBD1 (6 bases). CDR3 length: 20 residues. Germline CDR1 is MNHNS and CDR2 is SASEGT. V gave up 7 bases and J gave up 0 bases, with 25 bases separating them.

This clonotype has just a few counts. Written as DNA, the CDR3 is TGTGCCAGCAGCCCCGTGGGACGGGTGGACTATGGCTACACCTTC. It is translated as CASSPVGRVDYGYTF. The chain joins TRBV7-8 to TRBJ1-2, with a weak D call TRBD1 (5 bases). This CDR3 has 15 amino acids. Germline V lookup: CDR1 SGHVS, CDR2 FQNEAQ. Trimming cost V 5 bases and J 3 bases, with 16 bases left between them.

The sample holds one count of this clonotype. V and J are TRBV5-5 and TRBJ1-1; D is uncertain. This CDR3 contains 15 residues. V lost 4 bases, J lost 4 bases, and 17 bases lay in between. Germline CDR1 and CDR2: SGHKS and YYEKEE (reference sequence). The chain's CDR3 is CASSQAAAGFTEAFF. The CDR3 region has the DNA TGTGCCAGCAGCCAGGCGGCCGCGGGGTTCACTGAAGCTTTCTTT.

This clonotype has only a few counts. CDR3 nucleotide sequence: TGTGCCAGCAGCATAGACAGGGGGAATCACAATGAGCAGTTCTTC. This encodes CASSIDRGNHNEQFF. The chain joins TRBV7-2 to TRBJ2-1; the match to TRBD1 covers 9 bases. Trimming cost V 5 bases and J 5 bases; bases outside gene matches: 7. Germline loops: CDR1 SGHTA, CDR2 FQGNSA. The CDR3 is made up of 15 amino acids.

The J gene is TRBJ2-5, the V gene TRBV12-3 or TRBV12-4; D is uncertain. The assigned J gene may be wrong: the sequence end matches TRBJ2-1 better. The CDR3 consists of 12 residues. The CDR3 loop is CASTGNQETQFF. The CDR3 DNA is TGTGCCAGCACAGGCAACCAGGAGACCCAGTTCTTC.

This chain's CDR3 is CASSLAQGGYGYTF. CDR3 DNA: TGTGCCAGCAGTTTAGCGCAGGGAGGGTATGGCTACACCTTC. This chain links TRBV12-3 or TRBV12-4 with TRBJ1-2; D may be TRBD1 (5 bases). Trimming removed 0 bases at V and 5 bases at J, with 10 bases between. The CDR3 is 14 residues long.

Here the CDR3 reads CASIGFVGELFF. The CDR3 region has the DNA TGTGCCAGCATAGGTTTTGTTGGGGAGCTGTTTTTT. The chain couples TRBV12-3 or TRBV12-4 to TRBJ2-2; D unresolved. This CDR3 comprises 12 residues. The ends were cut back, 7 bases at V and 8 bases at J, with 11 bases in the middle.

The chain's CDR3 is CSARSTEAFF. CDR3 in DNA: TGCAGTGCTCGAAGCACTGAAGCTTTCTTT. The chain links TRBV20-1 to TRBJ1-1; no firm D call. Germline V gene lookup returns CDR1 DFQATT and CDR2 SNEGSKA (reference sequence). The V gene lost 5 bases and the J gene lost 4 bases, with 5 bases spanning the gap. The CDR3 is 10 amino acids.

This clonotype was detected only a few times. The chain joins TRBV5-1 to TRBJ2-1; TRBD1 agrees at 8 bases. V was clipped by 4 bases and J by 8 bases; unmatched bases: 11. The CDR3 runs 15 residues. Germline-derived CDR1 and CDR2 are SGHRS and YFSETQ. CDR3 loop: CASSHPWTGNYEQFF. The DNA for the CDR3 is TGCGCCAGCAGCCACCCATGGACAGGGAACTATGAGCAGTTCTTC.

This chain joins TRBV25-1 and TRBJ1-1; tentatively, D is TRBD1 (6 bases). V was pared by 6 bases and J by 1 base, with 15 bases between. This CDR3 spans 15 amino acids. Germline CDR1 reads MGHDK; CDR2 reads SYGVNS. The CDR3 bases are TGTGCCAGCAGAGCTAAGGGGGGGGAGAACACTGAAGCTTTCTTT. Its translation: CASRAKGGENTEAFF. Combining the CDR3 with reference TRBV25-1 and TRBJ1-1 gives the whole variable domain EADIYQTPRYLVIGTGKKITLECSQTMGHDKMYWYQQDPGMELHLIHYSYGVNSTEKGDLSSESTVSRIRTEHFPLTLESARPSHTSQYLCASRAKGGENTEAFFGQGTRLTVV.

This clonotype has just a few counts. This chain joins TRBV12-3 or TRBV12-4 and TRBJ1-6, with a tentative D call TRBD1 (5 bases). The CDR3 is 16 residues long. The ends were cut back, 3 bases at V and 0 bases at J, with 9 bases in the middle. CDR3 sequence (DNA): TGTGCCAGCAGTTTTTGGGGGAGCTCCTATAATTCACCCCTCCACTTT. Its translation is CASSFWGSSYNSPLHF.

This clonotype was detected many times. J is TRBJ2-5 and V is TRBV3-1; D gene ambiguous. CDR1 is LGHDT and CDR2 is YNNKEL in the germline V gene (reference sequence). The CDR3 has 14 amino acids. V lost 7 bases, J lost 4 bases, and 16 bases lay in between. The CDR3 DNA reads TGTGCCAGCACCCCAGGCGGATGGGGAGAGACCCAGTACTTC. This gives the protein CASTPGGWGETQYF.